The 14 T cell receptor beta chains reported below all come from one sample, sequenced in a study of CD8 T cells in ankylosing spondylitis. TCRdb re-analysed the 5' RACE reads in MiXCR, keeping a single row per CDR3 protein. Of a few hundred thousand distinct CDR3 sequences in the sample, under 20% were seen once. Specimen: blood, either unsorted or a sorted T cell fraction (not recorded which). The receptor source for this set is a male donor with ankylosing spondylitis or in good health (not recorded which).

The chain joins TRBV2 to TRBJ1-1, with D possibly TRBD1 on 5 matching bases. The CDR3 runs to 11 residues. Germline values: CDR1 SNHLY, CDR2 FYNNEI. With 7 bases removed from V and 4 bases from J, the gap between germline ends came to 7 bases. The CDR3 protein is CASMGVTEAFF. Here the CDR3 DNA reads TGTGCCAGCATGGGGGTCACTGAAGCTTTCTTT.

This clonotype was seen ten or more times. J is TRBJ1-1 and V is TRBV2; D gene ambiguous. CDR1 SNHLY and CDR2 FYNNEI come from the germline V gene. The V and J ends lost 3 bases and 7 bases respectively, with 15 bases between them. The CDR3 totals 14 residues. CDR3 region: CASSDGTLEVEAFF. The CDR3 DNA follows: TGTGCCAGCAGTGATGGAACACTTGAAGTTGAAGCTTTCTTT.

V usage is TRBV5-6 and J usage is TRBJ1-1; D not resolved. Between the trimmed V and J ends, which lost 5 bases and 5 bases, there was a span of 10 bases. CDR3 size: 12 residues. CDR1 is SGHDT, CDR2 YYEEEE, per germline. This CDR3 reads CASRKYWTEAFF. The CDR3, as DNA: TGTGCCAGCAGGAAATACTGGACTGAAGCTTTCTTT.

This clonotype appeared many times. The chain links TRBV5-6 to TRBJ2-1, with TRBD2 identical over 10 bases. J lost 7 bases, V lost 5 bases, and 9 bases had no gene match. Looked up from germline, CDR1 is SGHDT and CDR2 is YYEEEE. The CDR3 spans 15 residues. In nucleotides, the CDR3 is TGTGCCAGCAGTTCCGGGACTAGCGCGAGAAATGAGCAGTTCTTC. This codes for CASSSGTSARNEQFF.

The CDR3 bases are TGTGCCAGCAGCTTAGGCCCGGACCCCTCCTACAATGAGCAGTTCTTC. As protein: CASSLGPDPSYNEQFF. This chain joins TRBV7-2 and TRBJ2-1, with D unresolved. V lost 1 base and J lost 0, with 10 bases in between. Germline V CDR1 and CDR2: SGHTA, FQGNSA. The CDR3 contains 16 residues.

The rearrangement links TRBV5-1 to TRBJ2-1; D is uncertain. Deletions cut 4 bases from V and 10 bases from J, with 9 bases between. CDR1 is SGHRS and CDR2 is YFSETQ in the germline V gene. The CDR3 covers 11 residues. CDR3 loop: CASSLSQEQFF. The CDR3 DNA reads TGCGCCAGCAGCCTTTCACAGGAGCAGTTCTTC.

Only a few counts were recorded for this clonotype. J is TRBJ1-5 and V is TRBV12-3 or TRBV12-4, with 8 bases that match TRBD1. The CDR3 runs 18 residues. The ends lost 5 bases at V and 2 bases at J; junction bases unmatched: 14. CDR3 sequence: CASSPGQGNGYGNQPQHF. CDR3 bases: TGTGCCAGCAGTCCAGGACAGGGCAATGGATACGGCAATCAGCCCCAGCATTTT.

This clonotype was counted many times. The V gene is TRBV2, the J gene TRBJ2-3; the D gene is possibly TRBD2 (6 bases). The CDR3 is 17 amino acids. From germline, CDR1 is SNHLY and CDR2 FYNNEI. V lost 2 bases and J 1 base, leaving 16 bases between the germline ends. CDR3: CASSEPPGGTRTDTQYF. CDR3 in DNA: TGTGCCAGCAGTGAACCACCAGGAGGGACTCGCACAGATACGCAGTATTTT.

The DNA of the CDR3 is TGTGCCAGCAGCCCGGGCGGACTTTATACCTACAATGAGCAGTTCTTC. Encoded protein: CASSPGGLYTYNEQFF. The chain has TRBV7-2 and TRBJ2-1; tentatively, D is TRBD2 (5 bases). V lost 5 bases and J 2 bases, leaving 16 bases between the germline ends. This CDR3 region has 16 residues. CDR1 and CDR2 (germline): SGHTA, FQGNSA.

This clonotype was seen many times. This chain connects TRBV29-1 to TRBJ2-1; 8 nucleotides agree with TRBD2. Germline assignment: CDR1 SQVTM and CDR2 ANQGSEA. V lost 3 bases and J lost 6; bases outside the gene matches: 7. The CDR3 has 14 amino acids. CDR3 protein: CSVDGREGSNEQFF. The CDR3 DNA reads TGCAGCGTTGACGGGAGGGAGGGTTCCAATGAGCAGTTCTTC.

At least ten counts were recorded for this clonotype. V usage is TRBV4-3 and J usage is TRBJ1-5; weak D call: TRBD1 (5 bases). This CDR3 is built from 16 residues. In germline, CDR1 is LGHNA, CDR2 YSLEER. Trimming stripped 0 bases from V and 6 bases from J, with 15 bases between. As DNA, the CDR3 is TGCGCCAGCAGCCAAGATAGGACACCTCGCGGTCAGCCCCAGCATTTT. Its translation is CASSQDRTPRGQPQHF.

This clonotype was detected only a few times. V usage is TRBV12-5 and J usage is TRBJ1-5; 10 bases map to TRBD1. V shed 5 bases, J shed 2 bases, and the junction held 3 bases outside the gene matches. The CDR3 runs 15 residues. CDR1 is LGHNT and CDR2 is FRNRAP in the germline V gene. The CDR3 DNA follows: TGTGCTAGTGGTCGGGACAGGGGCGGCAATCAGCCCCAGCATTTT. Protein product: CASGRDRGGNQPQHF.

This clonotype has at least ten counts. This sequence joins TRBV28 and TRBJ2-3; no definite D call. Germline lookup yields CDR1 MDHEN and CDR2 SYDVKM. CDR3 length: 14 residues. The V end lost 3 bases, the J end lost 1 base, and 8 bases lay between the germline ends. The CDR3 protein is CASSFLAGTDTQYF. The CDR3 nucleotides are TGTGCCAGCAGTTTCTTGGCCGGCACAGATACGCAGTATTTT.

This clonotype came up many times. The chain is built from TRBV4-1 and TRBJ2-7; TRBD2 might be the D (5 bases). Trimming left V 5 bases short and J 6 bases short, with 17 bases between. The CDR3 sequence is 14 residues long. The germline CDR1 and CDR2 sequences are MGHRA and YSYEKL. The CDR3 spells CASSSLAWPGEQYF. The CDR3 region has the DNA TGCGCCAGCAGCTCCTTAGCGTGGCCCGGCGAGCAGTACTTC.